This record covers a single T cell receptor beta chain. Its target antigen remains unknown. Base qualities are missing; no much larger clone stands one base away. A distance of 9 bases separates the germline ends of V and J, which lose 8 bases and 4 bases respectively. The CDR3 spans 12 residues, from the cysteine through the phenylalanine. Only the CDR3 DNA is retained, 36 bases long and in frame from the first base. CDR1 MDHEN and CDR2 SYDVKM were looked up in the germline V gene. In total, more than 500 healthy bone marrow donors made up the cohort. All cohort members were sampled while nominally healthy, although unrecorded immune exposures were likely present. The donor tested CMV seronegative and was one of the 352 seronegative cohort members. Every donor gave a peripheral blood sample, and the peripheral blood mononuclear cells from that sample were used for TCR beta sequencing. Genomic DNA was extracted from the blood cell samples with the Qiagen DNeasy Blood Extraction Kit.

This sample is part of a study of cytomegalovirus exposure and HLA in healthy donors (dated by TCRdb to about 2017). Study-level background: According to an earlier analysis of a few hundred of the donors, about 179 million T cells yielded roughly 110 million unique TCR beta sequences and about 300 Gb of sequence data. Donor age, sex, ethnicity and CMV serostatus were compiled alongside the repertoire data. Every repertoire in the discovery cohort had been generated on one and the same sequencing platform. To predict cytomegalovirus infection status, the study combined high-throughput TCR immunosequencing, statistical association of individual TCRs with disease status, and machine learning. Because of strong linkage in the cohort, a handful of DR-DQ haplotypes were treated as single units for association and clustering. A separate validation cohort of over a hundred different subjects was used in addition to the roughly 640-subject first cohort. A later analysis re-analyzed previously published TCR beta repertoires from 500 to 700 donors and added high-resolution HLA genotyping to study TCR occurrence patterns. A later genetic analysis used genome-wide SNP genotypes for about 65% of the 666 donors, treating that subset as a discovery cohort. The later analysis used no new phenotypic data to find candidate immune exposures, relying instead on TCR beta sequences and their occurrence across donors. To decide whether each TCR beta V gene segment behaved as functional or pseudogenic, an earlier analysis of some 580 of the donors relied on high-throughput TCR beta sequencing. The T cell repertoires of 666 subjects were profiled by immunosequencing and related to cytomegalovirus serostatus. Typing coverage varied by locus: about 629-630 donors for A, B, C, DRB1 and DQB1; 522 for DQA1; more than 600 for DPA1; approximately 490 for DPB1. Of the approximately 400 genotyped donors, more than 75% were placed in the genetic ancestry cluster associated with self-reported Caucasian donors. Among about 400 genotyped donors of the cohort, an average of around 250,000 unique TCR beta nucleotide sequences was sequenced per donor, of which about 18% were non-productive. HLA typing included class I and class II loci at four-digit resolution. The study was designed to test whether signatures of past pathogen exposure could be identified by cataloging public T cell receptors. An early release covering approximately 600 HLA-typed donors comprised 300 to 350 gigabases of sequencing data and about 90 million unique TCR sequences. Points the paper makes about the study in general: Some IMGT-functional V segments, including TRBV6-2 and TRBV6-3, could not be distinguished by the 87-base-pair reads and were therefore excluded. Because HLA typing was missing for some donors at each locus, association tests included only the typed subset. Several of the top co-occurrence clusters appeared to be linked to parvovirus B19, influenza, CMV and Epstein-Barr virus, according to a later analysis. In a later genetic analysis, a missense DCLRE1C variant was associated with V-gene and J-gene trimming of TCR beta chains, and the association was replicated in an independent cohort. According to a later analysis, TCR association rates differed among HLA loci, with DRB1 alleles showing the most associated TCRs and HLA-C alleles showing the fewest. The earlier analysis of almost 600 of the donors excluded roughly 17 rarely observed V segments, including chromosome 9 orphons, because counts were too low. Correlated functional status among segregating V segments might be attributable to linkage disequilibrium, but an unknown experimental factor could not be ruled out. In vitro tests confirmed that a few of the cytomegalovirus-associated TCR beta chains recognize cytomegalovirus antigens. A later genetic analysis reported fewer N-insertions in productive TCRs among donors in an Asian-associated ancestry cluster than the roughly 700-donor mean. An earlier analysis of several hundred of the donors showed that most TCR beta V segments appeared in productive rearrangements either about 87% or about 30% of the time, which broadly matched IMGT annotations. While some public TCRs were present in many individuals, most TCR sequences turned up only very rarely across donors. According to a later analysis, most CMV-associated TCR beta chains appeared to be HLA-restricted, and the HLA associations seemed to be driven largely by CMV exposure. Presence/absence analyses assumed roughly uniform sequencing depth across donors, an assumption that may not hold. A cluster of highly shared sequence variants was judged likely to be a technical artifact of the sequencing pipeline. A later analysis found that HLA-associated TCR beta chains were more clonally expanded and had lower generation probabilities than equally common non-associated chains. The study listed approximately 150 TCR beta chains as associated with cytomegalovirus. A further reported finding was that TCR beta sequences accurately predicted the HLA-A and HLA-B alleles for most subjects in the first cohort. Only TCR beta chains were sequenced in this cohort, and the absence of alpha or paired-chain data limited detectable features. Specific HLA alleles were associated with 15,000 to 20,000 TCR beta sequences at a false discovery rate of 0.05 in a later analysis. It was suggested by the authors that the approach could potentially be generalized to other disease states and immunological phenotypes. The classifier was reported to diagnose cytomegalovirus status with high specificity and sensitivity in both the original cohort and the validation cohort. Strong co-occurrence of HLA alleles, especially DR and DQ, made assigning TCR associations to individual alleles difficult. CMV serostatus was the only immune exposure information available for the cohort.

Receptor libraries were prepared by the immunoSEQ multiplex PCR assay. A mixture of 60 forward primers for TCR Vbeta segments and 13 reverse primers for TCR Jbeta segments was used in the multiplex PCR. The CDR3 region of rearranged TCR beta genes was amplified from genomic DNA with a multiplex PCR assay. Amplified TCR beta libraries were sequenced as 87-base-pair reads on the Illumina HiSeq System. For the original study's pipeline: In a later analysis, tens of millions of unique TCR beta chains were counted across the 650 to 750 repertoires, and around 10 million of these chains were shared by at least two donors. Raw reads were error-corrected and collapsed into unique sequences by a nearest-neighbor algorithm in which closely related sequences were merged to remove PCR and sequencing errors. Alignment of CDR3 sequences to IMGT reference sequences was used to assign V, D and J gene segments. For a sequence to be retained, a match of at least six nucleotides to both a V gene segment and a J gene segment was required. Rearrangements were classified as productive when the CDR3 lacked stop codons and remained in frame with V and J, and all other rearrangements were classified as non-productive. Following IMGT convention, CDR3 was defined as the stretch from the second conserved V-encoded cysteine up to the conserved J-encoded phenylalanine. The earlier analysis of more than 450 of the donors excluded sequences that lacked an unambiguous match to a single V gene segment. An earlier analysis of fewer than 650 of the donors classified V segments as functional when productive rearrangements were above 56.7% and as segregating when the standard deviation between donors was above 5%. A statistical classification framework was built to diagnose cytomegalovirus status from the catalog of TCR beta chain sequences. In a later analysis, V and J genes were assigned by comparing TCR nucleotide sequences against IMGT/GENE-DB human TR gene sequences. A later analysis assigned CDR3 sequences and most-parsimonious VDJ recombination scenarios with the TCRdist pipeline. In a later analysis, each TCR beta chain was defined by its CDR3 amino acid sequence together with its V-gene family, and reads without a unique V-gene family were excluded. A later analysis removed several hundred highly shared, low-generation-probability nucleotide sequences to deal with suspected cross-contamination and a sequencing artifact. A later analysis calculated a clonal expansion index for each public chain from normalized within-repertoire ranks of inferred template counts. In a later analysis, generation probabilities were computed using a VDJ recombination model fitted to out-of-frame rearrangements, and the results were checked against IGoR. Hypergeometric tests were used in a later analysis to score TCR-TCR, TCR-HLA and TCR-CMV co-occurrence, with a repertoire-size bias correction applied to the TCR pairs. To estimate false discovery rates, a later analysis permuted the HLA or CMV assignments 20 times. A later analysis grouped co-occurring TCRs with DBSCAN, adding TCRdist sequence similarity when clustering within HLA-allele-positive subsets. For co-occurrence clustering, repertoires with fewer than 30,000 or more than 120,000 public chains were excluded, along with five repertoires with anomalous nucleotide sharing. TCRdb mirrors the immuneACCESS table, restricted to in-frame sequences. Some clones are absent from its copies; in checked studies, under half trace to an unresolved V gene, and the reason for the others is unknown. V and J calls and clone size are copied from that table; D and trimming were computed from the DNA. For this sample the table gives 150,000 to 200,000 clones, of which 75% to 90% were detected only once. Together, the top ten hold approximately 2% of the sample.

Sequenced sample: PBMCs. The source of this sequence is a woman under 30 in good health and CMV-seronegative. The chain employs TRBV28 and TRBJ2-1, with a tentative D gene TRBD1 over 5 matching bases. The DNA sequence follows: TGTGCCAGCGGGGCCGCATACAATGAGCAGTTCTTC. Its protein reads: CASGAAYNEQFF.